This T cell receptor beta chain was retrieved from a study of T cells in Graves' hyperthyroidism and ophthalmopathy. Using RNA transcripts as the source, TCR beta CDR3 regions were amplified. HTBI primers were used for first-round RT-PCR of the TCR CDR3. TCRdb re-derived calls from the multiplex PCR reads in MiXCR, one entry per CDR3 protein. The repertoire holds hundreds of thousands of distinct CDR3 sequences, approximately 13% seen once, with about 9.1% in the top ten. Germline V gene sequence: CDR1 SEHNR, CDR2 FQNEAQ (reference sequence). The CDR3 consists of 14 residues. The V and J ends lost 1 base and 4 bases respectively, with 10 bases between them.

This sequence joins TRBV7-9 and TRBJ1-2; tentative D call: TRBD1 (6 bases). This receptor was identified in a woman under 30 with Graves' hyperthyroidism. The sequencing sample was made of blood. CDR3 sequence (DNA): TGTGCCAGCAGCTTAGTCGGCAGGGGCTATGGCTACACCTTC. Translating it yields CASSLVGRGYGYTF.